This T cell receptor beta chain was sequenced during a study of blood T cell repertoires in COVID-19. Looking at the study overall: Acute and convalescent COVID-19 samples came from the United States, Italy and Spain. T cells, B-cell-depleted T cells, or PBMCs supplied cDNA or gDNA.

Germline V lookup: CDR1 SGHNT, CDR2 YYREEE (reference sequence). The V end lost 6 bases, the J end lost 7 bases, and 13 bases lay between the germline ends. The CDR3 is made up of 12 amino acids. As processed by the authors: The assay estimated nucleated cells by amplifying reference gene primers. TCRdb's table, derived via immunoSEQ multiplex PCR, lists solely in-frame clones and lacks some. V and J calls and clone size are as listed in that table; D and trimming were resolved from the DNA. Here the sample spans 70,000 to 100,000 clones, over 75% being singletons. Specimen: peripheral blood. This chain uses TRBV5-4 with TRBJ1-2; D unclear. The origin of this receptor is a human donor in a cohort sampled during active COVID-19. CDR3 sequence (DNA): TGTGCCAGCAAGCTTGGGCAAAGTGGCTACACCTTC. Its translation: CASKLGQSGYTF.